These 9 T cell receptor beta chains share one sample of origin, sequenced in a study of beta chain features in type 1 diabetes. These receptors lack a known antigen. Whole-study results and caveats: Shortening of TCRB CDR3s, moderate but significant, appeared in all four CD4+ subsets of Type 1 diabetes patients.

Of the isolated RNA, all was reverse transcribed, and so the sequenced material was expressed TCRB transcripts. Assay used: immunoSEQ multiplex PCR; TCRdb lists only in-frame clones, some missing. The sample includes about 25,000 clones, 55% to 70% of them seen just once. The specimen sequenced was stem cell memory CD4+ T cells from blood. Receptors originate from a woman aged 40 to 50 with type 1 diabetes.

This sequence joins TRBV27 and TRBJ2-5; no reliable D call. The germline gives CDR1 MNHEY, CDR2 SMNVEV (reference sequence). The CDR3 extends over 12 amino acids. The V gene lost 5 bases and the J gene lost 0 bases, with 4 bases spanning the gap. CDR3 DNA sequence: TGTGCCAGCAGTCGGGACCAAGAGACCCAGTACTTC. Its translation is CASSRDQETQYF.

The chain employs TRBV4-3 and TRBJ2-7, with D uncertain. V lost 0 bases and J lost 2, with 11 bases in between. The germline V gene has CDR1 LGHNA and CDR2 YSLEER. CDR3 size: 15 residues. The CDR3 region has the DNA TGCGCCAGCAGCCAAGAGCAGTCCACCGCCTACGAGCAGTACTTC. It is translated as CASSQEQSTAYEQYF.

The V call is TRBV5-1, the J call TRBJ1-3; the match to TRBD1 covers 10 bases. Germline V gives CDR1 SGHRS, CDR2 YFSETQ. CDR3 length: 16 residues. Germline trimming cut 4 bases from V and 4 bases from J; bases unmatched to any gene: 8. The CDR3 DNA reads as TGCGCCAGCAGCCTGCATGGGACAGGGGCCGGAAACACCATATATTTT. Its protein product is CASSLHGTGAGNTIYF.

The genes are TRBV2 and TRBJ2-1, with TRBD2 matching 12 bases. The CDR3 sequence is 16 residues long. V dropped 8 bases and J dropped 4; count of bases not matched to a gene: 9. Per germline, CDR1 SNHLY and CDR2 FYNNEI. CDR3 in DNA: TGTGCCAGCCGCTTGACTAGCGGGGGAATTTACAATGAGCAGTTCTTC. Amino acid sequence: CASRLTSGGIYNEQFF.

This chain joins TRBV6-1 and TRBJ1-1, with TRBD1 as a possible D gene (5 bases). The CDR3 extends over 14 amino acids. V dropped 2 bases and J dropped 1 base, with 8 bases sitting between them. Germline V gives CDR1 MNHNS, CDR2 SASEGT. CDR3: CASSEYGGNTEAFF. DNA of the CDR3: TGTGCCAGCAGTGAATACGGGGGGAACACTGAAGCTTTCTTT.

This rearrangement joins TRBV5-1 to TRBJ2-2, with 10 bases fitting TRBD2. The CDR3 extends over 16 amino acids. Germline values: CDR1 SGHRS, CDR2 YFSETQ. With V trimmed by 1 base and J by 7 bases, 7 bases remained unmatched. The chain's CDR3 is CASSLQLAGWYGELFF. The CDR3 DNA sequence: TGCGCCAGCAGCTTGCAACTAGCGGGATGGTACGGGGAGCTGTTTTTT.

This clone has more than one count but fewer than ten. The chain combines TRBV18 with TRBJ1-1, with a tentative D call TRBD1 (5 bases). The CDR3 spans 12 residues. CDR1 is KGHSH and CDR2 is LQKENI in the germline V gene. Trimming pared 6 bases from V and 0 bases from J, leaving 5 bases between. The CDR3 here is CASSDMNTEAFF. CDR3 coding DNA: TGTGCCAGCTCGGACATGAACACTGAAGCTTTCTTT.

CDR3 region: CASSSTWTEAFF. CDR3 coding DNA: TGTGCCAGCAGCTCAACTTGGACTGAAGCTTTCTTT. V usage is TRBV5-5 and J usage is TRBJ1-1; D gene ambiguous. Deletions cut 3 bases from V and 5 bases from J, with 8 bases between. The germline V gene has CDR1 SGHKS and CDR2 YYEKEE (reference sequence). There are 12 residues in the CDR3.

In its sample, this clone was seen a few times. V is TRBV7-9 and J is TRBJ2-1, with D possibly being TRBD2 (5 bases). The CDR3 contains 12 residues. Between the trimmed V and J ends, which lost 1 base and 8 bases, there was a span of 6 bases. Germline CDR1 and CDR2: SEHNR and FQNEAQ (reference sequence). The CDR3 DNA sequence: TGTGCCAGCAGCTTAGTGAGGGATGAGCAGTTCTTC. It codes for CASSLVRDEQFF. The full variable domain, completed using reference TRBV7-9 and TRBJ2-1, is DTGVSQNPRHKITKRGQNVTFRCDPISEHNRLYWYRQTLGQGPEFLTYFQNEAQLEKSRLLSDRFSAERPKGSFSTLEIQRTEQGDSAMYLCASSLVRDEQFFGPGTRLTVL.